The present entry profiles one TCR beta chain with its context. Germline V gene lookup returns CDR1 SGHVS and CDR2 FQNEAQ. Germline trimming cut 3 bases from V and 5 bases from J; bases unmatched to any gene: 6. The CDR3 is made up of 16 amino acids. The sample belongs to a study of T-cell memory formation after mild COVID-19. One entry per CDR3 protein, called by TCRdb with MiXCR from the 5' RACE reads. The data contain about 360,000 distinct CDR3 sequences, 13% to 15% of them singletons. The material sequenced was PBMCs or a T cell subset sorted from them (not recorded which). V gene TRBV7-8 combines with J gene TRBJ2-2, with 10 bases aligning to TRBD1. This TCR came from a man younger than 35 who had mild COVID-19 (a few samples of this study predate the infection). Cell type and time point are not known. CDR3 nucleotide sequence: TGTGCCAGCAGCTTTTGGACAGGGGGGCGGACCGGGGAGCTGTTTTTT. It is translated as CASSFWTGGRTGELFF. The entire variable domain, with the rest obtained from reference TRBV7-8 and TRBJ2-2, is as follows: GAGVSQSPRYKVAKRGQDVALRCDPISGHVSLFWYQQALGQGPEFLTYFQNEAQLDKSGLPSDRFFAERPEGSVSTLKIQRTQQEDSAVYLCASSFWTGGRTGELFFGEGSRLTVL.